This T cell receptor beta chain emerged from a study of vaccination effects on CD4 cells after COVID-19. Trimming removed 0 bases from V and 4 bases from J; junction bases left unmatched: 11. The germline gives CDR1 LNHDA, CDR2 SQIVND (reference sequence). This CDR3 is built from 17 residues. As to this clone: No antigen is known for it.

CD4+ T cell isolation took place after approximately ten days of culture. TCRdb's table, derived via immunoSEQ multiplex PCR, lists solely in-frame clones and lacks some. The table has tens of thousands of clones, about two thirds seen once. Notes on the study in general: There were few convalescent patients in the study and no early post-infection timepoints.

This chain uses TRBV19 with TRBJ1-1, with 7 bases that match TRBD1. Sequencing used CD4+ T cells from PBMCs cultured without peptide, obtained before COVID-19 vaccination. The receptor was isolated from a human donor who received a COVID-19 vaccine. The CDR3, as DNA: TGTGCCAGTAGTATAGATCCAAAAAGGCCAGGGGGCACTGAAGCTTTCTTT. This encodes CASSIDPKRPGGTEAFF.